Listed below are T cell receptor beta chains from one sample, sequenced in a study of shared clonotypes between healthy human individuals. Sequenced by immunoSEQ multiplex PCR; TCRdb stores in-frame clones only, minus some. The table records some 2,000,000 clones, approximately 94% of them present only once. The sample comprised naive CD8+ T cells sorted from blood. All receptors come from a man aged 18 to 35 in good health. The conserved cysteine and the conserved F or W are not part of the CDR3 here. Clone size is not always given. Where it is, it says once, few, many or a class for expanded clones.

.,TRBV9,TRBJ1-1,ASSGDRNEAF
.,TRBV6-5,TRBJ2-3,ASSYGTLSTDTQY
.,TRBV4-2,TRBJ2-3,ASSQVVGDTQY
.,TRBV5-6,TRBJ2-6,ASSQTLSGANVLT
.,TRBV6-1,TRBJ1-1,ASSHDFGATEAF
.,TRBV4-3,TRBJ2-1,ASSQEGYNSYNEQF
.,TRBV2,TRBJ1-5,ASTATGNQPQH
.,TRBV28,TRBJ2-1,ASSPGQGAHDEQF
.,TRBV10-2,TRBJ2-7,ASSDSYEQY
once,TRBV15,TRBJ2-5,ATSRERTGVRETQY